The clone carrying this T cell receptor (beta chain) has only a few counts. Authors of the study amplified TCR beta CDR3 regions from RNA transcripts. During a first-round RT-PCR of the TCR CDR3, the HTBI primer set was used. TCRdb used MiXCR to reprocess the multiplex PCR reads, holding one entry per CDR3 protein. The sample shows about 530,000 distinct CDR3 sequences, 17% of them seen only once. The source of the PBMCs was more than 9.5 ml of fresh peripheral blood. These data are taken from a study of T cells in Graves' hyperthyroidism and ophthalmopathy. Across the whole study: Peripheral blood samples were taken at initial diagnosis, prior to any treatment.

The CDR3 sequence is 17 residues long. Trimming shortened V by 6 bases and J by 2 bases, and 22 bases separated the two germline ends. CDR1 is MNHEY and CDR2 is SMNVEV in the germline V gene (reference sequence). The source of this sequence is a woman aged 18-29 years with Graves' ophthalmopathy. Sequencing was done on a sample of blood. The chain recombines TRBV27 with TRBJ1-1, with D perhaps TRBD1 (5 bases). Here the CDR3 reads CASSPWPGGGGNTEAFF. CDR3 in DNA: TGTGCCAGCAGCCCTTGGCCGGGCGGGGGAGGCAACACTGAAGCTTTCTTT.